One and the same sample provided the 24 T cell receptor beta chains below, sequenced in a study of technical replicates of blood from four donors (dated 2017 in TCRdb). The method was the immunoSEQ multiplex PCR assay. Imported from immuneACCESS, the table was reduced by TCRdb to in-frame sequences with V and J called. These copies leave out some clones; in studies compared against another copy, an unresolved V gene accounts for under half, and the cause of the remainder is not known. The sample table lists approximately 45,000 clones, over 95% of them with a count of one. The ten largest account for about 0.38% of the sample. The sequencing sample was made of T cells isolated from PBMCs. All receptors derive from a human donor in good health.

The chain is built from TRBV13 and TRBJ2-3, with a tentative D call TRBD2 (7 bases). CDR3 size: 16 residues. Germline values: CDR1 PRHDT, CDR2 FYEKMQ (reference sequence). V was clipped by 2 bases and J by 5 bases, with 17 bases between them. Here the CDR3 DNA reads TGTGCCAGCAGCTTATACGGGGGGCCCCTTGTAGATACGCAGTATTTT. It specifies CASSLYGGPLVDTQYF.

J is TRBJ2-1 and V is TRBV7-2; TRBD2 agrees at 8 bases. Germline assignment: CDR1 SGHTA and CDR2 FQGNSA. After removal of 7 bases from V and 15 bases from J, the junction contained 14 bases not matched to a gene. The CDR3 spans 13 residues. The CDR3 DNA reads TGTGCCAGCATCACTAGCGGAGCCCCCAAGCGGTTCTTC. Translating gives CASITSGAPKRFF.

The chain has TRBV7-9 and TRBJ1-1, with 7 bases identical to TRBD1. V lost 4 bases and J lost 2; bases outside the gene matches: 16. CDR1 and CDR2 (germline): SEHNR, FQNEAQ (reference sequence). The CDR3 covers 18 residues. The CDR3 protein is CASSSVDLRRGSNTEAFF. In DNA form, the CDR3 reads TGTGCCAGCAGCTCCGTAGACCTTCGCAGGGGGTCTAACACTGAAGCTTTCTTT.

The chain couples TRBV18 to TRBJ1-1; D ambiguous. The CDR3 totals 14 residues. With 3 bases removed from V and 6 bases from J, the gap between germline ends came to 14 bases. The germline V gene encodes CDR1 KGHSH and CDR2 LQKENI. CDR3 in amino acids: CASSPSVSEPEAFF. The CDR3 DNA sequence: TGTGCCAGCTCACCCAGCGTATCTGAACCTGAAGCTTTCTTT.

The rearrangement uses TRBV11-2 and TRBJ2-7; 9 bases are a match to TRBD2. There are 14 residues in the CDR3. The ends lost 5 bases at V and 5 bases at J; junction bases unmatched: 7. Germline V gives CDR1 SGHAT, CDR2 FQNNGV. The CDR3 DNA sequence: TGTGCCAGCAGCCTCGGGACTAGCCGCGACGAGCAGTACTTC. Its protein product is CASSLGTSRDEQYF.

The V and J genes are TRBV6-5 and TRBJ1-1; D might be TRBD1 (5 bases). The CDR3 loop spans 11 amino acids. Germline V gene sequence: CDR1 MNHEY, CDR2 SVGAGI. The germline V and J ends were trimmed by 5 bases and 10 bases, with 11 bases remaining between them. CDR3 residues: CASSTTGLAFF. The CDR3 DNA reads TGTGCCAGCAGTACTACAGGTTTAGCTTTCTTT.

The J gene is TRBJ1-1, the V gene TRBV9, with 8 bases identical to TRBD1. The CDR3 length is 14 residues. Germline-derived CDR1 and CDR2 are SGDLS and YYNGEE. With 0 bases clipped from V and 7 bases from J, the junction kept 5 bases outside the gene matches. CDR3 amino acids: CASSVVETGVEAFF. The CDR3 DNA reads TGTGCCAGCAGCGTAGTAGAGACAGGGGTTGAAGCTTTCTTT. Using reference TRBV9 and TRBJ1-1 for the parts outside the CDR3, the full variable domain is DSGVTQTPKHLITATGQRVTLRCSPRSGDLSVYWYQQSLDQGLQFLIQYYNGEERAKGNILERFSAQQFPDLHSELNLSSLELGDSALYFCASSVVETGVEAFFGQGTRLTVV.

This sequence joins TRBV6-5 and TRBJ1-1; TRBD1 agrees at 7 bases. The CDR3 is made up of 13 amino acids. V lost 6 bases and J lost 0; bases outside the gene matches: 1. Looked up from germline, CDR1 is MNHEY and CDR2 is SVGAGI. In DNA, the CDR3 is TGTGCCAGCAGGGGGACAGTGAACACTGAAGCTTTCTTT. Translated, it gives CASRGTVNTEAFF.

The chain combines TRBV11-3 with TRBJ1-2; no firm D call. Per the germline V gene, CDR1 is SGHNT and CDR2 is YENEEA. The CDR3 runs 14 residues. V lost 3 bases and J lost 1, with 9 bases in between. The CDR3 bases are TGTGCCAGCAGCTTCTTGTCAGTTAACTATGGCTACACCTTC. Its translation is CASSFLSVNYGYTF.

The rearrangement links TRBV6-1 to TRBJ1-2, with TRBD1 identical over 7 bases. V dropped 10 bases and J dropped 4; count of bases not matched to a gene: 6. The CDR3 covers 12 residues. Germline values: CDR1 MNHNS, CDR2 SASEGT. CDR3: CATRDRRYGYTF. The CDR3 region has the DNA TGTGCCACCCGGGACAGACGCTATGGCTACACCTTC.

The rearrangement joins TRBV11-3 to TRBJ1-1; D call uncertain. CDR1 is SGHNT and CDR2 is YENEEA in the germline V gene. The CDR3 runs 13 residues. With 3 bases removed from V and 4 bases from J, the gap between germline ends came to 9 bases. The CDR3 nucleotides read TGTGCCAGCAGCTTTGGCCCGATCACTGAAGCTTTCTTT. It yields the protein CASSFGPITEAFF.

V and J are TRBV6-5 and TRBJ2-1; 11 nucleotides align to TRBD2. Germline CDR1 is MNHEY and CDR2 is SVGAGI. V trimming: 6 bases; J trimming: 3 bases; junction bases outside the gene matches: 4. The CDR3 sequence is 15 residues long. The CDR3 reads CASRDTSGSYNEQFF. DNA of the CDR3: TGTGCCAGCAGGGATACTAGCGGGAGCTACAATGAGCAGTTCTTC.

The rearrangement joins TRBV7-8 to TRBJ1-3, with D maybe TRBD1 (6 bases). This CDR3 has 16 amino acids. The V and J ends lost 3 bases and 4 bases respectively, with 16 bases between them. The germline CDR1 and CDR2 sequences are SGHVS and FQNEAQ. The CDR3 nucleotides read TGTGCCAGCAGCTTTTCTTGGCGGGGGCCCGGAAACACCATATATTTT. The encoded protein is CASSFSWRGPGNTIYF.

This chain connects TRBV25-1 to TRBJ2-7; 9 bases are a match to TRBD1. V shed 5 bases and J 4 bases; nucleotides not matched to a gene: 6. This CDR3 is built from 14 residues. In germline, CDR1 is MGHDK, CDR2 SYGVNS. The CDR3 protein is CASSPPGQGYEQYF. The CDR3, as DNA: TGTGCCAGCAGTCCGCCGGGACAGGGATACGAGCAGTACTTC.

The chain carries TRBV6-1 and TRBJ2-7; D gene ambiguous. Germline CDR1 and CDR2: MNHNS and SASEGT. The CDR3 has 11 amino acids. The V end lost 3 bases, the J end lost 4 bases, and 4 bases lay between the germline ends. In DNA form, the CDR3 reads TGTGCCAGCAGTGACTTTTACGAGCAGTACTTC. Its protein is CASSDFYEQYF.

The J gene is TRBJ1-1, the V gene TRBV6-5; D is undetermined. CDR1 is MNHEY and CDR2 is SVGAGI in the germline V gene. V lost 5 bases to trimming and J lost 4 bases, with 8 bases between them. The CDR3 length is 12 residues. The CDR3 protein is CASSRRGTEAFF. The CDR3 bases are TGTGCCAGCAGTAGGCGGGGCACTGAAGCTTTCTTT.

The chain employs TRBV9 and TRBJ2-1; TRBD2 is a possible D gene (6 bases). CDR3 length: 12 amino acids. Trimming took off 1 base at V and 10 bases at J, with 9 bases between the two ends. Per the germline V gene, CDR1 is SGDLS and CDR2 is YYNGEE. The CDR3 loop reads CASSVRRGEQFF. The CDR3 DNA follows: TGTGCCAGCAGCGTAAGGCGGGGCGAGCAGTTCTTC.

V is TRBV11-3 and J is TRBJ2-1; D unclear. Trimming left V 1 base short and J 7 bases short, with 8 bases between. CDR3 length: 13 residues. Germline V gene sequence: CDR1 SGHNT, CDR2 YENEEA. The CDR3 DNA reads as TGTGCCAGCAGCTTAGGAGGAAGTAATGAGCAGTTCTTC. Its protein is CASSLGGSNEQFF.

This rearrangement joins TRBV4-1 to TRBJ2-7; 11 nucleotides line up with TRBD2. This CDR3 has 16 residues. The V segment lost 4 bases and the J segment 1 base; nucleotides outside the gene matches: 6. Per germline, CDR1 MGHRA and CDR2 YSYEKL. The CDR3 bases are TGCGCCAGCAGCCGGGGACTAGCGGAAACATCCTACGAGCAGTACTTC. This codes for CASSRGLAETSYEQYF.

This chain connects TRBV6-1 to TRBJ2-1; TRBD2 matches 8 bases. J lost 2 bases, V lost 1 base, and 4 bases had no gene match. CDR3 size: 16 residues. CDR1 is MNHNS, CDR2 SASEGT, per germline. In DNA, the CDR3 is TGTGCCAGCAGTGAAGAAATAGCGGGGACCTACAATGAGCAGTTCTTC. This translates into CASSEEIAGTYNEQFF.

The chain recombines TRBV6-5 with TRBJ2-1; TRBD2 agrees at 11 bases. With V trimmed by 6 bases and J by 6 bases, 7 bases remained unmatched. The CDR3 spans 15 residues. Germline values: CDR1 MNHEY, CDR2 SVGAGI. In DNA, the CDR3 is TGTGCCAGCAGAGGGCTAGCGGGAGGCGGCAATGAGCAGTTCTTC. This codes for CASRGLAGGGNEQFF.

The chain joins TRBV6-5 to TRBJ1-2; possibly TRBD1 for D (5 bases). With 6 bases removed from V and 3 bases from J, the gap between germline ends came to 11 bases. Germline V CDR1 and CDR2: MNHEY, SVGAGI. The CDR3 has 13 amino acids. The CDR3 sequence: CASRTEGHYGYTF. In DNA form, the CDR3 reads TGTGCCAGCAGAACGGAGGGACACTATGGCTACACCTTC.

The genes are TRBV13 and TRBJ1-1, with unresolved D. V lost 4 bases, J lost 0 bases, and 6 bases lay in between. The CDR3 has 13 residues. Germline-derived CDR1 and CDR2 are PRHDT and FYEKMQ (reference sequence). CDR3 residues: CASSSIMNTEAFF. The CDR3 DNA reads TGTGCCAGCAGCTCTATCATGAACACTGAAGCTTTCTTT.

The chain couples TRBV6-1 to TRBJ1-2; no clear D gene. The length of the CDR3 is 16 residues. Trimming pared 0 bases from V and 0 bases from J, leaving 11 bases between. The germline gives CDR1 MNHNS, CDR2 SASEGT. CDR3 in DNA: TGTGCCAGCAGTGAAGCGGGCGGGGTCCCTAACTATGGCTACACCTTC. Translating gives CASSEAGGVPNYGYTF.